This entry concerns a single T cell receptor (beta chain). Antigen unknown. In the PCR, 60 Vbeta and 13 Jbeta primers were used. Repertoires were generated with immunoSEQ multiplex PCR, while TCRdb's copy carries only in-frame clones and drops some. Of 150,000 or so clones detected, over 75% appear once; the ten largest clones hold more than 4%. This CDR3 is built from 16 residues. Germline-derived CDR1 and CDR2 are SGHRS and YFSETQ. V lost 4 bases to trimming and J lost 0 bases, with 13 bases between them. This entry comes from a study of cytomegalovirus exposure and HLA in healthy donors. Whole-study context: Most donors, approximately 82% of some 400 genotyped, fell in the Caucasian-associated ancestry cluster. Points from the study as a whole: Analyzed later, most CMV-associated TCR beta chains appeared HLA-restricted. An analysis done earlier found most TCR beta V segments productive about 90% or about 30% of the time.

This clonotype was sampled from a male donor in good health and CMV-seropositive. Input material: PBMCs. The chain recombines TRBV5-1 with TRBJ1-4, with D possibly TRBD1 on 5 matching bases. The CDR3 sequence: CASSTGTPATNEKLFF. The DNA of the CDR3 is TGCGCCAGCAGCACCGGGACTCCGGCAACTAATGAAAAACTGTTTTTT.